This T cell receptor (beta chain) was identified during a study of blood T cell repertoires in COVID-19. Germline loops: CDR1 MGHDK, CDR2 SYGVNS. This CDR3 has 18 amino acids. V lost 4 bases and J lost 1, with 20 bases in between. As originally analysed: Estimation of nucleated cell counts relied on the amplification of reference gene primers. TCRdb keeps only in-frame clones here, not all; method: immunoSEQ multiplex PCR. V and J calls and clone size follow that table, whereas D and trimming were derived from the DNA. The profile covers some 69,000 clones, with approximately 88% appearing a single time and 2.5% to 3% taken by the ten largest.

The sample taken for sequencing was peripheral blood. The chain carries TRBV25-1 and TRBJ2-1; D perhaps matches TRBD1 (6 bases). This sequence was found in a man older than 75 with active or convalescent COVID-19. CDR3 DNA sequence: TGTGCCAGCAGTGCGAGAATGGGCGTAGGGGGTTCCTACAATGAGCAGTTCTTC. This translates into CASSARMGVGGSYNEQFF. Supplemented by reference TRBV25-1 and TRBJ2-1, the full variable domain reads EADIYQTPRYLVIGTGKKITLECSQTMGHDKMYWYQQDPGMELHLIHYSYGVNSTEKGDLSSESTVSRIRTEHFPLTLESARPSHTSQYLCASSARMGVGGSYNEQFFGPGTRLTVL.